A single TCR beta chain is shown here with its context. Clones were sequenced by immunoSEQ multiplex PCR, and TCRdb holds only the in-frame ones, with some missing. The sample carries roughly 100,000 clones, roughly 84% recorded once. This sample was taken from a study of blood T cell repertoires in COVID-19. In the study overall: From the United States, Italy and Spain came samples of acute and convalescent COVID-19.

This TCR came from a human donor in a cohort sampled during active COVID-19. Sequenced input: peripheral blood.

This CDR3 is CATSQTGGDQPQHF. The CDR3 coding sequence is TGTGCCACCAGTCAGACAGGGGGTGATCAGCCCCAGCATTTT. The V call is TRBV24-1, the J call TRBJ1-5; the match to TRBD1 covers 9 bases. CDR1 KGHDR and CDR2 SFDVKD come from the germline V gene. V shed 6 bases, J shed 5 bases, and the junction held 4 bases outside the gene matches. The CDR3 runs 14 residues.